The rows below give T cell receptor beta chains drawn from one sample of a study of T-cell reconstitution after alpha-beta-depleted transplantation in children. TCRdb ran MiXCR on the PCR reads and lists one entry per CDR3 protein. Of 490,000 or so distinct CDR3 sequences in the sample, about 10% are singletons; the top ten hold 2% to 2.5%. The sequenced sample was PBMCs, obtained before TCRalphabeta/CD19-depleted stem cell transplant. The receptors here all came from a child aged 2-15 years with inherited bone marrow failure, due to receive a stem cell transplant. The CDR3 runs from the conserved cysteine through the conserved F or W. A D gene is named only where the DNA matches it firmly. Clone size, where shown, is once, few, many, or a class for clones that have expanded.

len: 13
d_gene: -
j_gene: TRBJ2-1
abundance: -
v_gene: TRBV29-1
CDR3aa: CSVDSAAYNEQFF
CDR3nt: TGCAGCGTTGACTCCGCGGCTTACAATGAGCAGTTCTTC

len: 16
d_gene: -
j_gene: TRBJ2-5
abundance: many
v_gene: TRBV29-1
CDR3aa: CSKSGSGPTWGETQYF
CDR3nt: TGCAGCAAATCCGGATCAGGGCCCACCTGGGGAGAGACCCAGTACTTC

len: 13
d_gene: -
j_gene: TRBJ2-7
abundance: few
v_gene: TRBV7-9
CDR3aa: CATVGPSGDEQYF
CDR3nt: TGTGCCACCGTTGGACCGTCAGGGGACGAGCAGTACTTC

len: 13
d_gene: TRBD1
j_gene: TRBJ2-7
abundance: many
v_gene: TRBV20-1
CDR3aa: CSAPDREFGEQYF
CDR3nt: TGCAGTGCTCCGGACAGGGAGTTTGGCGAGCAGTACTTC

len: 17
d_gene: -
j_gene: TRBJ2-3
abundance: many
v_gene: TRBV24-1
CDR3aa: CATSDPNFGLNTDTQYF
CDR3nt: TGTGCCACCAGTGATCCGAACTTCGGACTGAATACAGATACGCAGTATTTT

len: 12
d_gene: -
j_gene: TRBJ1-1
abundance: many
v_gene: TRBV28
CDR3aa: CASSFDGAEAFF
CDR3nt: TGTGCCAGCAGTTTCGACGGGGCAGAAGCTTTCTTT

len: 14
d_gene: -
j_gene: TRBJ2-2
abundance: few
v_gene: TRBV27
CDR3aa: CASSFTSVTGELFF
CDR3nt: TGTGCCAGCAGTTTTACGAGCGTCACCGGGGAGCTGTTTTTT

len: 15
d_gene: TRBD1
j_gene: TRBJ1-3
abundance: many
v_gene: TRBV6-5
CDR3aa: CASSYGPDRTDTIYF
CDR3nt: TGTGCCAGCAGTTATGGACCGGACAGGACAGACACCATATATTTT

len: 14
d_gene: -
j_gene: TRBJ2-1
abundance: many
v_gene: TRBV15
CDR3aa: CATSRGSPYNEQFF
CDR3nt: TGTGCCACCAGCAGGGGTTCTCCGTACAATGAGCAGTTCTTC

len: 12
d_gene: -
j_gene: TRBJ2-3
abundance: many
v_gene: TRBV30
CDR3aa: CAWSTEMNTQYF
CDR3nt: TGTGCCTGGAGCACGGAGATGAATACGCAGTATTTT

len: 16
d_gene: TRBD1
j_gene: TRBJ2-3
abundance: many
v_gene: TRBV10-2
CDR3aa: CASSESSGQGGDTQYF
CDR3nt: TGCGCCAGCAGTGAGTCTAGCGGACAGGGTGGAGATACGCAGTATTTT

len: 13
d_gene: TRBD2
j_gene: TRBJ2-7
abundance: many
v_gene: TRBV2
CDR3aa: CASRTSGNYEQYF
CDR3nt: TGTGCCAGCCGGACTAGCGGAAACTACGAGCAGTACTTC

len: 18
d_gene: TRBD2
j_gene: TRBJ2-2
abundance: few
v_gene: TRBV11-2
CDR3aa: CASSPPGLAGLNTGELFF
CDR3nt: TGTGCCAGCAGCCCACCGGGACTAGCGGGATTAAACACCGGGGAGCTGTTTTTT

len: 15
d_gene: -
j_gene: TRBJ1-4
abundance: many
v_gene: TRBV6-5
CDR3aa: CASSTYRVTNEKLFF
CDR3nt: TGTGCCAGCAGCACCTACAGGGTAACTAATGAAAAACTGTTTTTT

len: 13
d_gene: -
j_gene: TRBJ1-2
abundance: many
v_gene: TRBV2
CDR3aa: CASSGRGHYGYTF
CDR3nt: TGTGCCAGCAGTGGCAGGGGCCATTATGGCTACACCTTC

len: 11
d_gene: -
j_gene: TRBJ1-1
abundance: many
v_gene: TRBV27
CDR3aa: CASGWTKEAFF
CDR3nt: TGTGCCAGCGGATGGACGAAAGAAGCTTTCTTT

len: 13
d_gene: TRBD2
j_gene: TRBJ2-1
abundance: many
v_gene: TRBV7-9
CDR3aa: CATTRERDNEQFF
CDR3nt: TGTGCCACCACGCGGGAGAGGGACAATGAGCAGTTCTTC

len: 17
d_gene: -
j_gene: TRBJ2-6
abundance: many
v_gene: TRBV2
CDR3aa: CASSEAGGVAGANVLTF
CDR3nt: TGTGCCAGCAGTGAAGCCGGGGGAGTGGCGGGGGCCAACGTCCTGACTTTC

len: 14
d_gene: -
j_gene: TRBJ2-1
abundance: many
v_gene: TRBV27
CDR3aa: CASSLSAVYNEQFF
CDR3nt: TGTGCCAGCAGTTTATCCGCAGTCTACAATGAGCAGTTCTTC

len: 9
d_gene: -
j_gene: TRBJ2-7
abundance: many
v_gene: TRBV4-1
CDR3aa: CAPAPEQYF
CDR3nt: TGCGCCCCAGCGCCCGAGCAGTACTTC

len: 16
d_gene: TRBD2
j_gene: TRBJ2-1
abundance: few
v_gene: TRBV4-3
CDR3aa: CASSPEWEGSYNEQFF
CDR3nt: TGCGCCAGCAGCCCCGAATGGGAGGGTTCCTACAATGAGCAGTTCTTC

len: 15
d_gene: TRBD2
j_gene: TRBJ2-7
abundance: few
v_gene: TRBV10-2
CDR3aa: CASSLLLAGGGEQYF
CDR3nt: TGCGCCAGCAGTCTCCTCCTAGCGGGAGGAGGCGAGCAGTACTTC

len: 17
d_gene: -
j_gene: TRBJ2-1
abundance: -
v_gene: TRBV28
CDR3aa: CASTGYLIAPRVREQFF
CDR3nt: TGTGCCAGCACCGGATATTTGATTGCCCCAAGGGTTCGTGAGCAGTTCTTC

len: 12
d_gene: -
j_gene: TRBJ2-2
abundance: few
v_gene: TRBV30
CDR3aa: CAWTSAYGELFF
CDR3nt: TGTGCCTGGACATCAGCCTACGGGGAGCTGTTTTTT

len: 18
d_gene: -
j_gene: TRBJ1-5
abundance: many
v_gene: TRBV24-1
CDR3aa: CATSDCRNRPRVGQPQHF
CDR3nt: TGTGCCACCAGTGATTGTAGAAATCGTCCTCGGGTTGGTCAGCCCCAGCATTTT

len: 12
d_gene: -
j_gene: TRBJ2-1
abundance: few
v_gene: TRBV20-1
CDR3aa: CSAAETYNEQFF
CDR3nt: TGCAGTGCAGCGGAGACCTACAATGAGCAGTTCTTC

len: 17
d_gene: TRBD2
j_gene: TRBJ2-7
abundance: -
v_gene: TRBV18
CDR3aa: CASSPTPSGEGNYEQYF
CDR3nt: TGTGCCAGCTCACCAACCCCTAGCGGGGAGGGGAACTACGAGCAGTACTTC

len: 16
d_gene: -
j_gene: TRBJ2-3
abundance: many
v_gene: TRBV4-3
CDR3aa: CASSQDPGDNTDTQYF
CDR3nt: TGCGCCAGCAGCCAAGACCCAGGGGACAACACAGATACGCAGTATTTT

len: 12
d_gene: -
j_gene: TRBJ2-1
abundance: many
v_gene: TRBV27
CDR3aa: CASSPGPNEQFF
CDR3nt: TGTGCCAGCAGTCCGGGACCCAATGAGCAGTTCTTC

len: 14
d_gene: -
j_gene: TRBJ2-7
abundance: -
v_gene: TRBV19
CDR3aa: CASSPSLGIYEQYF
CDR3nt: TGTGCCAGTAGCCCATCACTGGGCATCTACGAGCAGTACTTC

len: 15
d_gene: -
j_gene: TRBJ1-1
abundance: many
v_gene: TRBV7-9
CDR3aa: CASSGEGGLNTEAFF
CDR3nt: TGTGCCAGCAGCGGGGAGGGGGGTTTGAACACTGAAGCTTTCTTT

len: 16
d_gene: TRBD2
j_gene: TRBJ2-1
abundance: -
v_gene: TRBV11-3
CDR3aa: CASSLEGSGGYNEQFF
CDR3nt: TGTGCCAGCAGCTTAGAAGGTAGCGGGGGATACAATGAGCAGTTCTTC

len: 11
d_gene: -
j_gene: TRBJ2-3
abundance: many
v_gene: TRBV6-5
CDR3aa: CASSYRDTQYF
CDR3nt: TGTGCCAGCAGTTATCGAGATACGCAGTATTTT

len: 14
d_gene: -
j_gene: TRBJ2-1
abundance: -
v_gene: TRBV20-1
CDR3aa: CSVARTLAYNEQFF
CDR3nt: TGCAGTGTCGCCAGGACCCTTGCCTACAATGAGCAGTTCTTC

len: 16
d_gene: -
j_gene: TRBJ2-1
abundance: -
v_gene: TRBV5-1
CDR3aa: CASSLEGGLFYNEQFF
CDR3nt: TGCGCCAGCAGCTTGGAAGGAGGACTCTTCTACAATGAGCAGTTCTTC

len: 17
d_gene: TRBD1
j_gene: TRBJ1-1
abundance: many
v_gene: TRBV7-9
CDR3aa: CASSFSGTVHMNTEAFF
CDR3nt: TGTGCCAGCAGCTTCTCCGGGACAGTCCACATGAACACTGAAGCTTTCTTT

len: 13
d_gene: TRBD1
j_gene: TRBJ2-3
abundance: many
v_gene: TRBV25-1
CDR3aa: CASSELAGQGQYF
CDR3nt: TGTGCCAGCAGCGAGTTGGCGGGACAGGGGCAGTATTTT

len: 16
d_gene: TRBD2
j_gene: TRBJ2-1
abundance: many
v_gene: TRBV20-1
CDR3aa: CSARAALAGGRNEQFF
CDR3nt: TGCAGTGCTAGAGCTGCTCTAGCGGGAGGGAGGAATGAGCAGTTCTTC

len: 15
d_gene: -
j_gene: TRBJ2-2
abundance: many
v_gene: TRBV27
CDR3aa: CASSSGSPFTGELFF
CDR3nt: TGTGCCAGCAGTTCGGGGAGCCCCTTCACCGGGGAGCTGTTTTTT

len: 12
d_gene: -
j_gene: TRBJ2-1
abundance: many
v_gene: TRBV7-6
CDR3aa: CASSFTSNEQFF
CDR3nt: TGTGCCAGCAGCTTCACTAGCAATGAGCAGTTCTTC

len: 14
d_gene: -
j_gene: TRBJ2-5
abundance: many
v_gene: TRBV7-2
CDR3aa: CASSLAGAQETQYF
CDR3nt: TGTGCCAGCAGCTTAGCGGGAGCACAAGAGACCCAGTACTTC

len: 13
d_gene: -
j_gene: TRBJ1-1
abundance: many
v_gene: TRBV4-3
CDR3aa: CASSQPGQPEAFF
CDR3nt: TGCGCCAGCAGCCAACCCGGACAGCCTGAAGCTTTCTTT

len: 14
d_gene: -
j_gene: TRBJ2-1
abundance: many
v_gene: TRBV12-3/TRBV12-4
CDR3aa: CASSLQGFVHEQFF
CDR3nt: TGTGCCAGCAGTTTACAGGGTTTTGTACATGAGCAGTTCTTC

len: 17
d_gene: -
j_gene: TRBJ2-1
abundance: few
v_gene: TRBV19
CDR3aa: CASSPSLTASSYNEQFF
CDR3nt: TGTGCCAGTAGTCCTTCCTTGACCGCGAGCTCCTACAATGAGCAGTTCTTC

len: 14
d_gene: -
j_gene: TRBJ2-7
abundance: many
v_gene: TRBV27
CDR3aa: CASSLRAGWYEQYF
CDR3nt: TGTGCCAGCAGTTTAAGGGCAGGGTGGTACGAGCAGTACTTC

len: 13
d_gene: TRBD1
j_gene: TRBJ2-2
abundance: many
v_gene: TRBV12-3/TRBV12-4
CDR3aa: CASSSGGTGELFF
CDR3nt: TGTGCCAGCAGTTCAGGGGGCACCGGGGAGCTGTTTTTT

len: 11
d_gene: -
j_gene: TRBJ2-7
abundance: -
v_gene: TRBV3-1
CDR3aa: CASSNRVKQYF
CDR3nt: TGTGCCAGCAGCAACAGGGTAAAGCAGTACTTC

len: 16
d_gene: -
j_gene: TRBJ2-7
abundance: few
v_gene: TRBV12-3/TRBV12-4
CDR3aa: CASSLASAGVGYEQYF
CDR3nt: TGTGCCAGCAGTTTAGCGTCGGCAGGGGTGGGCTACGAGCAGTACTTC

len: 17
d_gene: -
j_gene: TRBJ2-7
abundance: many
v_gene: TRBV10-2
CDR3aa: CASSRTGGSGLSYEQYF
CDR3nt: TGCGCCAGCAGCCGGACGGGTGGAAGCGGCCTATCCTACGAGCAGTACTTC

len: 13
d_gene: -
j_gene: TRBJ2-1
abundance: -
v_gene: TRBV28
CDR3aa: CASSQQVGNEQFF
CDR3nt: TGTGCCAGCAGCCAACAGGTGGGTAATGAGCAGTTCTTC

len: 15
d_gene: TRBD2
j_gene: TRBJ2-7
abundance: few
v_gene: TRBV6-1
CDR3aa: CASSPSPGLATEQYF
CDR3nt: TGTGCCAGCAGTCCAAGTCCGGGACTAGCGACCGAGCAGTACTTC

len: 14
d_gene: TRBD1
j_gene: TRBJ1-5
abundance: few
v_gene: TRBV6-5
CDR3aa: CASSSGQLGQPQHF
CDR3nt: TGTGCCAGCAGTTCGGGACAGTTGGGTCAGCCCCAGCATTTT

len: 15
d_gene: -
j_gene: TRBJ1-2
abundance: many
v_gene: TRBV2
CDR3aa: CASTKQAGALYGYTF
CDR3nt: TGTGCCAGCACAAAGCAGGCAGGAGCTCTCTATGGCTACACCTTC

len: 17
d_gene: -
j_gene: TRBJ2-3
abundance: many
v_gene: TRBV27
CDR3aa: CASSLQVSGRGTDTQYF
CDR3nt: TGTGCCAGCAGTTTACAGGTTTCGGGCAGGGGCACAGATACGCAGTATTTT